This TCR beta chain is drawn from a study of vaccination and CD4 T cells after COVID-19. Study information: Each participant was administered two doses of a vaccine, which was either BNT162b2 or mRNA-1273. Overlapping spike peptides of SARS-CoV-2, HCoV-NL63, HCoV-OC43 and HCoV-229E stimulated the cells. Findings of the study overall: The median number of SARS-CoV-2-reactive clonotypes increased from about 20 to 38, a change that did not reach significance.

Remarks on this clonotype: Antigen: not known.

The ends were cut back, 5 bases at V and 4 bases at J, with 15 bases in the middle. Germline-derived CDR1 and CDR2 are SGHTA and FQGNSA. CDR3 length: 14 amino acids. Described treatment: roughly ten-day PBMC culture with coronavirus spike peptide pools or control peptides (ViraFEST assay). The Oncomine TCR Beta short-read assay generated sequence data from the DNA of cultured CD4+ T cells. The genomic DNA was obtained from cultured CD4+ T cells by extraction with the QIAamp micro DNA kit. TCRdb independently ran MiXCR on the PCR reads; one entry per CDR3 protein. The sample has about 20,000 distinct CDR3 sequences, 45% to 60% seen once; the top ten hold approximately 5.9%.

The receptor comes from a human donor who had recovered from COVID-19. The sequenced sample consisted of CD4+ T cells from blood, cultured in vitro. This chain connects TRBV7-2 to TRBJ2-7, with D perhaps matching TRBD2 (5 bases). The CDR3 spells CASSPRVATYEQYF. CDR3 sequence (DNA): TGTGCCAGCAGCCCGCGGGTAGCGACGTACGAGCAGTACTTC.